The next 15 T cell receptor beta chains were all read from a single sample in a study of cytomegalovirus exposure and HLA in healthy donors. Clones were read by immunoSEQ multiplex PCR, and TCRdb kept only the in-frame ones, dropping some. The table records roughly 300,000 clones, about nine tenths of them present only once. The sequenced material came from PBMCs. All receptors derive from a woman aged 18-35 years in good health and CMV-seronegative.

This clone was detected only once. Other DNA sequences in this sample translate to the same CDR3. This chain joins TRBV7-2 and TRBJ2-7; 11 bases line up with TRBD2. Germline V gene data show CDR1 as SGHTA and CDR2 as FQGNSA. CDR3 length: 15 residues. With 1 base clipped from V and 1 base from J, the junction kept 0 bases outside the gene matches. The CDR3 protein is CASSLGLAGSYEQYF. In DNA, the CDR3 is TGTGCCAGCAGCTTAGGACTAGCGGGATCCTACGAGCAGTACTTC.

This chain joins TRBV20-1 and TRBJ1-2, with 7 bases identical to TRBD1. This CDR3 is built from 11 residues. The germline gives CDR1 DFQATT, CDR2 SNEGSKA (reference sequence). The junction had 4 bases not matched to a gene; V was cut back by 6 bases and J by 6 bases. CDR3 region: CSAITGDGYTF. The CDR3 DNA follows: TGCAGTGCGATCACAGGGGATGGCTACACCTTC.

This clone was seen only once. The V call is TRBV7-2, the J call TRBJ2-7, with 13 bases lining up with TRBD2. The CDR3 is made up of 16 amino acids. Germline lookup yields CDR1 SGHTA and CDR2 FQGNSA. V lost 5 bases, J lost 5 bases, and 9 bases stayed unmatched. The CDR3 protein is CASSTHGLAGVHEQYF. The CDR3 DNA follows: TGTGCCAGCAGCACTCACGGACTAGCGGGAGTCCACGAGCAGTACTTC.

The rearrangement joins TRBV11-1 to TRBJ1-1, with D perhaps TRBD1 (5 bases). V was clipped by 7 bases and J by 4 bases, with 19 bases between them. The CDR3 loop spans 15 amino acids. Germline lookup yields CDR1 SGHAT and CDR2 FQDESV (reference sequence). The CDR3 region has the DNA TGTGCCAGCACCATGGGGGAGGTGGTGGGCACTGAAGCTTTCTTT. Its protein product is CASTMGEVVGTEAFF.

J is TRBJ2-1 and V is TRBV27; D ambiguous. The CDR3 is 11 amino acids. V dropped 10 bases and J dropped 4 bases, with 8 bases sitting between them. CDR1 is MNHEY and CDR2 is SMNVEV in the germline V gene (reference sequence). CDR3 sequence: CAIRRYNEQFF. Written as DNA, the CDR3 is TGTGCCATAAGGCGGTACAATGAGCAGTTCTTC.

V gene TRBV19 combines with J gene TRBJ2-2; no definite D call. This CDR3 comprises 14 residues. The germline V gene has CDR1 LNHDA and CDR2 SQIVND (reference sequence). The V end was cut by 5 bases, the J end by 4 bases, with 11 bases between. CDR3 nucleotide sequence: TGTGCCAGTAGTCCAAGAACCGGCACCGGGGAGCTGTTTTTT. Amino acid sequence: CASSPRTGTGELFF.

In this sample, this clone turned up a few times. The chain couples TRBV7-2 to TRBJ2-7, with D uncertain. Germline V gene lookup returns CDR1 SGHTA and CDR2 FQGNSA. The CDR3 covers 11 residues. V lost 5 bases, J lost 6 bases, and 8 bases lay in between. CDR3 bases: TGTGCCAGCAGCGATCGGAGCGAGCAGTACTTC. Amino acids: CASSDRSEQYF.

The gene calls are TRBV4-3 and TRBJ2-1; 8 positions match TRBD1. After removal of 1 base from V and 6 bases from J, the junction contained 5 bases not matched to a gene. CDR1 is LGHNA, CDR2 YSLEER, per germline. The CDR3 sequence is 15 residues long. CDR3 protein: CASSQGTGYINEQFF. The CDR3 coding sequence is TGCGCCAGCAGCCAAGGGACAGGGTATATCAATGAGCAGTTCTTC.

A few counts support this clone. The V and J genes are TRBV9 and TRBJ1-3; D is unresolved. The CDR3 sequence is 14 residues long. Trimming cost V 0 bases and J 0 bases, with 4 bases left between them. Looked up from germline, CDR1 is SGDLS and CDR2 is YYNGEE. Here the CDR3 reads CASSVASSGNTIYF. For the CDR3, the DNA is TGTGCCAGCAGCGTAGCTTCCTCTGGAAACACCATATATTTT.

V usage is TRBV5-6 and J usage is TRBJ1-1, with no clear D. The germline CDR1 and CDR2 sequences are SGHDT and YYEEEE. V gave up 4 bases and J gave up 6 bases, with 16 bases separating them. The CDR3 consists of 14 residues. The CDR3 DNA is TGTGCCAGCAGCCCGAATCGAGCCCTCGCTGAAGCTTTCTTT. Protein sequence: CASSPNRALAEAFF.

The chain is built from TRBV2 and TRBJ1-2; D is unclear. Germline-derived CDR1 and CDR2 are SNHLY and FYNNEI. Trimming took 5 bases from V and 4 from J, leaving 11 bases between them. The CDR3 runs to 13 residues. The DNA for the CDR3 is TGTGCCAGCAGTACTGACACCTCCTATGGCTACACCTTC. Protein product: CASSTDTSYGYTF.

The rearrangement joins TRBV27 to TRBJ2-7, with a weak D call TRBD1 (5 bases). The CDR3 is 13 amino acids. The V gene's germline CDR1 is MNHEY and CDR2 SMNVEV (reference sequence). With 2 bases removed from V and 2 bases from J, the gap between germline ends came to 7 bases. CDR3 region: CASSLGRAYEQYF. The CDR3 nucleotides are TGTGCCAGCAGTTTAGGCAGGGCCTACGAGCAGTACTTC.

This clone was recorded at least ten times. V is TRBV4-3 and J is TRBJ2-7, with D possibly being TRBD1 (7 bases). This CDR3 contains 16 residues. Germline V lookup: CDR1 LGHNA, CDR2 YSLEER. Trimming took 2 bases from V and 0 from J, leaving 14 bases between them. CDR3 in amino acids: CASSQRGGDSSYEQYF. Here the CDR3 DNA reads TGCGCCAGCAGCCAACGGGGCGGGGACAGCTCCTACGAGCAGTACTTC.

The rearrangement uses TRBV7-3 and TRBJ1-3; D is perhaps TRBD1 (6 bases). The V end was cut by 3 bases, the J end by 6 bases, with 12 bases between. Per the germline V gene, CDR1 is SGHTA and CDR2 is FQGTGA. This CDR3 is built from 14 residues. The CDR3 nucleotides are TGTGCCAGCAGCTTGGGGGGGCACGAAAACACCATATATTTT. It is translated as CASSLGGHENTIYF.

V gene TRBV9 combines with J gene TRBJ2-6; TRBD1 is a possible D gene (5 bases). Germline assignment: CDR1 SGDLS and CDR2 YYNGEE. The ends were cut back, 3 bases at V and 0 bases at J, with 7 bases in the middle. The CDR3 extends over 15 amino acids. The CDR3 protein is CASSGTSSGANVLTF. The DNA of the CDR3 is TGTGCCAGCAGCGGGACATCCTCTGGGGCCAACGTCCTGACTTTC.